Listed below are T cell receptor beta chains from one sample, sequenced in a study of shared clonotypes between healthy human individuals. TCRdb's copy holds only in-frame clones and misses some; the assay was immunoSEQ multiplex PCR. The profile shows about 2 million clones, approximately 95% of them singletons. Specimen: naive CD8+ T cells sorted from blood. These receptors were collected from a man aged 18 to 30 in good health. CDR3s include the opening cysteine and the closing phenylalanine or tryptophan. The D gene is left open where the match is weak. Expanded clones get a size class; other rows say once, few or many, or leave the size out.

NA,TRBV6-4,NA,TRBJ1-1,TGTGCCAGCAGTGACCGGCAGGGAGTCACTGAAGCTTTCTTT,CASSDRQGVTEAFF
TRBD1,TRBV9,NA,TRBJ1-1,TGTGCCAGCAGCACAGGGGGCGGGACTGAAGCTTTCTTT,CASSTGGGTEAFF
TRBD1,TRBV5-1,NA,TRBJ1-1,TGCGCCAGCAGCTGGGACAGGGATGAAGCTTTCTTT,CASSWDRDEAFF
TRBD1,TRBV7-2,NA,TRBJ1-3,TGTGCCAGCACCAATTCAGGACAGGGAGGCCAGAGAGGAAACACCATATATTTT,CASTNSGQGGQRGNTIYF
NA,TRBV6-5,NA,TRBJ2-2,TGTGCCAGCAGTTACCTTAATAGAGGGGAGCTGTTTTTT,CASSYLNRGELFF
NA,TRBV10-3,NA,TRBJ2-1,TGTGCCATCAGTGATGGACTCTCGGGGGAGCAGTTCTTC,CAISDGLSGEQFF
NA,TRBV5-6,NA,TRBJ1-5,TGTGCCAGCAGCTTGGCCGACTCCGGATATCAGCCCCAGCATTTT,CASSLADSGYQPQHF
NA,TRBV27,NA,TRBJ1-2,TGTGCCAGCAGTCCGTCGGGGGTTGACGGCTACACCTTC,CASSPSGVDGYTF
NA,TRBV5-1,once,TRBJ1-1,TGCGCCAGCAAGAATGTGGAGGACACTGAAGCTTTCTTT,CASKNVEDTEAFF
TRBD2,TRBV7-2,once,TRBJ2-1,TGTGCCAGCAGGGATCAGCCTAGCGGGAGATATGAGCAGTTCTTC,CASRDQPSGRYEQFF
NA,TRBV6-1,NA,TRBJ1-2,TGTGCCAGCAGTGAATACCCCACCTCAAACTATGGCTACACCTTC,CASSEYPTSNYGYTF
NA,TRBV13,NA,TRBJ1-2,TGTGCCAGCAGCGAGAGGACCGAAAACTATGGCTACACCTTC,CASSERTENYGYTF
NA,TRBV19,NA,TRBJ2-2,TGTGCCAGTAGTACGAATCCGCTTAACACCGGGGAGCTGTTTTTT,CASSTNPLNTGELFF
NA,TRBV11-2,NA,TRBJ1-4,TGTGCCAGCAGCTTAGTGGTGGAGGGGGATGAAAAACTGTTTTTT,CASSLVVEGDEKLFF
TRBD1,TRBV6-1,once,TRBJ1-4,TGTGCCAGCAGGACAGGGGGCGCTGAGGAAAAACTGTTTTTT,CASRTGGAEEKLFF
NA,TRBV4-1,NA,TRBJ2-7,TGCGCCAGCAGCCAAGAGTTTAGCGGTGAGCAGTACTTC,CASSQEFSGEQYF
TRBD2,TRBV27,NA,TRBJ2-2,TGTGCCAGCAGGCCTGGACTAGCGGGAGGGCCCCGAAACACCGGGGAGCTGTTTTTT,CASRPGLAGGPRNTGELFF
NA,TRBV4-3,NA,TRBJ2-7,TGCGCCAGCAGCCAAGATCTTGGCGGGATATCCTACGAGCAGTACTTC,CASSQDLGGISYEQYF
NA,TRBV6-4,NA,TRBJ2-7,TGTGCCAGCACCCTCCTCTTTTGGGGGGGGGCTGGCGAGCAGTACTTC,CASTLLFWGGAGEQYF
NA,TRBV19,NA,TRBJ1-4,TGTGCCAGTAGACCTCCCAATGAAAAACTGTTTTTT,CASRPPNEKLFF
NA,TRBV11-2,NA,TRBJ2-7,TGTGCCAGCAGCTTAGACCAGACCTACGAGCAGTACTTC,CASSLDQTYEQYF
NA,TRBV29-1,NA,TRBJ2-7,TGCAGCGGAATCGGACAGACCTACGAGCAGTACTTC,CSGIGQTYEQYF
NA,TRBV7-8,NA,TRBJ2-3,TGTGCCAGCAGCTCCCCCGTTGGCGGGGGCACAGATACGCAGTATTTT,CASSSPVGGGTDTQYF
TRBD2,TRBV27,NA,TRBJ2-3,TGTGCCAGCCAGCCCGGGACTAGTGCCGTGGATACGCAGTATTTT,CASQPGTSAVDTQYF
NA,TRBV6-7,NA,TRBJ2-2,TGTGCCAGCAGTTACTCCCGGGGCACCGGGGAGCTGTTTTTT,CASSYSRGTGELFF
TRBD2,TRBV27,NA,TRBJ2-7,TGTGCCAGCAGTTCTGAGCGGGGGGGCCTCCACGAGCAGTACTTC,CASSSERGGLHEQYF